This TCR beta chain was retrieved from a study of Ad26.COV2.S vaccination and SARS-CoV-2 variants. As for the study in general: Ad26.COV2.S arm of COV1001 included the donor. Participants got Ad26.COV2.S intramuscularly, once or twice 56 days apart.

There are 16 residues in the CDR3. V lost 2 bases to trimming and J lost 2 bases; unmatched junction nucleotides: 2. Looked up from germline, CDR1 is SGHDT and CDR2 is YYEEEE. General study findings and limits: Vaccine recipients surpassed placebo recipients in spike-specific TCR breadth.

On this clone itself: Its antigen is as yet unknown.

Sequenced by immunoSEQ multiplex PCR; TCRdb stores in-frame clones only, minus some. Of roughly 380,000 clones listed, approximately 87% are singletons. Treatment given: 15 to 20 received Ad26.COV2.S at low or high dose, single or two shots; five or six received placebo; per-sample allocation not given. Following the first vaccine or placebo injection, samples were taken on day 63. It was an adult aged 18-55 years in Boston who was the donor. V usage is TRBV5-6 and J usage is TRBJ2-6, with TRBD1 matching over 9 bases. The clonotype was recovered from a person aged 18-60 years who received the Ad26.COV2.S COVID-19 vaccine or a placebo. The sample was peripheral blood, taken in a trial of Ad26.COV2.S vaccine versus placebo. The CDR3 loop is CASSLQGAAGANVLTF. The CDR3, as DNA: TGTGCCAGCAGCTTACAGGGGGCTGCTGGGGCCAACGTCCTGACTTTC.